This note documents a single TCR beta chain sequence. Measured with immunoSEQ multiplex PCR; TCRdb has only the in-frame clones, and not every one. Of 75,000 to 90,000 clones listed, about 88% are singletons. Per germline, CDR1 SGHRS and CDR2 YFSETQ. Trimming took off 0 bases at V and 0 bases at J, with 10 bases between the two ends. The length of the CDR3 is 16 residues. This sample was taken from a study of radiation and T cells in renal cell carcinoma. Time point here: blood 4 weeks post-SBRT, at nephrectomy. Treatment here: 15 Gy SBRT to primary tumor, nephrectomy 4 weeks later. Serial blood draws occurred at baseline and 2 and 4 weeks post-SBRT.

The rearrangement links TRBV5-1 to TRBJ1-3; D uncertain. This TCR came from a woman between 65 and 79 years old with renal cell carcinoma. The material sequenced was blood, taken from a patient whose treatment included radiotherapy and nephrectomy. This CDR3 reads CASSLDRVPSGNTIYF. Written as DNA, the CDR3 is TGCGCCAGCAGCTTGGATAGGGTTCCCTCTGGAAACACCATATATTTT.